This T cell receptor (beta chain) was recorded in a study of cytomegalovirus exposure and HLA in healthy donors. Comments on this clone: What it binds is unknown. Mismatch with germline at one junction end may stem from a read error.

The PCR was carried out with 60 Vbeta primers and 13 Jbeta primers. The protocol was immunoSEQ multiplex PCR, while the TCRdb copy is restricted to in-frame clones and leaves out a portion. Here the sample spans 59,000 or so clones, roughly 77% being singletons. The study's findings and limits: Cytomegalovirus-associated TCR beta chains were listed, numbering 150 to 200. Likely technical artifact: a cluster of highly shared sequence variants.

Germline-derived CDR1 and CDR2 are MDHEN and SYDVKM. This CDR3 comprises 14 residues. Sequenced sample: PBMCs. V usage is TRBV28 and J usage is TRBJ1-6; 9 bases line up with TRBD1. The clonotype originates from a young man in good health and CMV-seropositive. The CDR3 DNA is TGTGCCAGCAGTGACAGGGGGTATAGTTCACCCCTCCACTTT. Amino acid sequence: CASSDRGYSSPLHF.